These 26 T cell receptor beta chains share one sample of origin, sequenced in a study of blood T cells in healthy people across ages. The second PCR ran about 7 to 12 cycles with a sample-barcoded 5' primer and J-beta primers. TCRdb processed the 5' RACE reads anew with MiXCR; each CDR3 protein has one entry. This table has some 760,000 distinct CDR3 sequences, 20% to 30% appearing once. The data were also submitted as part of a second study, on T cells of mothers and their children.

The specimen was blood. The receptors were sampled from a boy aged 5 to 17 in good health.

There are many counts of this clonotype. The chain links TRBV7-9 to TRBJ1-5; D remains unclear. V lost 5 bases to trimming and J lost 0 bases, with 8 bases between them. The CDR3 is made up of 14 amino acids. Germline V CDR1 and CDR2: SEHNR, FQNEAQ (reference sequence). DNA for the CDR3: TGTGCCAGCAGCCCCGGATCTAGCAATCAGCCCCAGCATTTT. As protein: CASSPGSSNQPQHF.

This clonotype showed up just a few times. CDR3 DNA: TGTGCCAGCAGTGGACCAGCCCAAGAGACCCAGTACTTC. Translating gives CASSGPAQETQYF. This chain uses TRBV6-1 with TRBJ2-5, with D uncertain. Trimming stripped 4 bases from V and 1 base from J, with 7 bases between. The germline gives CDR1 MNHNS, CDR2 SASEGT. This CDR3 is 13 amino acids long.

This clonotype was detected ten times or more. The gene calls are TRBV29-1 and TRBJ2-1; a possible D gene is TRBD2 (5 bases). Germline assignment: CDR1 SQVTM and CDR2 ANQGSEA. V was clipped by 2 bases and J by 7 bases, with 15 bases between them. CDR3 length: 14 residues. CDR3 bases: TGCAGCGTTGAAAGGCGGGTCGAAACGAATGAGCAGTTCTTC. Its translation is CSVERRVETNEQFF.

This clonotype was seen a few times. The rearrangement links TRBV29-1 to TRBJ1-2; D ambiguous. This CDR3 spans 13 amino acids. Germline loops: CDR1 SQVTM, CDR2 ANQGSEA. Deletions cut 3 bases from V and 5 bases from J, with 13 bases between. This CDR3 is CSVDWTDLYGYTF. The CDR3 DNA is TGCAGCGTTGATTGGACGGATCTATATGGCTACACCTTC.

This clonotype was seen more than once but under ten times. The gene calls are TRBV9 and TRBJ2-7, with 9 bases matching TRBD1. From germline, CDR1 is SGDLS and CDR2 YYNGEE. This CDR3 has 15 amino acids. V shed 0 bases and J 3 bases; nucleotides not matched to a gene: 4. The CDR3 reads CASSVAGTGSYEQYF. As DNA, the CDR3 is TGTGCCAGCAGCGTAGCCGGGACAGGGAGCTACGAGCAGTACTTC.

This clonotype occurred many times. The DNA of the CDR3 is TGTGCCAGCAGCCTGCTGCTTACTAGCGGGACAGAGACCCAGTACTTC. It codes for CASSLLLTSGTETQYF. The gene calls are TRBV7-6 and TRBJ2-5, with TRBD2 matching over 10 bases. Germline assignment: CDR1 SGHVS and CDR2 FNYEAQ. After removal of 5 bases from V and 4 bases from J, the junction contained 10 bases not matched to a gene. There are 16 residues in the CDR3.

The CDR3 protein is CASSVTGTGFSYEQYF. CDR3 coding DNA: TGTGCCAGCAGCGTTACCGGGACAGGCTTCAGTTACGAGCAGTACTTC. The J gene is TRBJ2-7, the V gene TRBV7-9; TRBD1 matches at 8 bases. V dropped 5 bases and J dropped 4; count of bases not matched to a gene: 13. CDR1 is SEHNR and CDR2 is FQNEAQ in the germline V gene (reference sequence). The CDR3 extends over 16 amino acids.

The V gene is TRBV7-8, the J gene TRBJ1-5, with a possible D match to TRBD1 (5 bases). Germline V lookup: CDR1 SGHVS, CDR2 FQNEAQ. The CDR3 sequence is 13 residues long. Deletions cut 5 bases from V and 7 bases from J, with 12 bases between. The CDR3 nucleotides are TGTGCCAGCAGCCACGGAGGGGACCAGCCCCAGCATTTT. It specifies CASSHGGDQPQHF.

The CDR3 spells CASSFGRNSPLHF. The CDR3 coding sequence is TGTGCCAGCAGCTTCGGACGGAATTCACCCCTCCACTTT. The chain couples TRBV11-2 to TRBJ1-6; no firm D call. CDR3 length: 13 residues. V shed 3 bases and J shed 7 bases, with 7 bases lying between them. Germline assignment: CDR1 SGHAT and CDR2 FQNNGV.

This clonotype appeared a few times. The chain is built from TRBV7-9 and TRBJ2-3, with D maybe TRBD2 (6 bases). Per the germline V gene, CDR1 is SEHNR and CDR2 is FQNEAQ (reference sequence). V lost 5 bases and J 4 bases, leaving 19 bases between the germline ends. CDR3 length equals 16 residues. CDR3 DNA sequence: TGTGCCAGCAGCCCCCCCGGGGGAGACCCCCCAGATACGCAGTATTTT. Encoded protein: CASSPPGGDPPDTQYF.

There are a few counts of this clonotype. The gene calls are TRBV11-2 and TRBJ2-5; 8 nucleotides agree with TRBD1. The better agreement between TRBJ2-1 and the DNA end casts doubt on the J call. The germline V gene has CDR1 SGHAT and CDR2 FQNNGV. The CDR3 covers 17 residues. The CDR3 DNA follows: TGTGCCAGCAGCTCGACAGGGGCTATCTCCCCATACAATGAGCAGTTCTTC. Translating it yields CASSSTGAISPYNEQFF.

The sample holds a few counts of this clonotype. The chain is built from TRBV12-3 or TRBV12-4 and TRBJ2-3; D possibly matches TRBD1 or TRBD2 (6 bases each). The CDR3 has 16 amino acids. Trimming removed 6 bases at V and 4 bases at J, with 20 bases between. Here the CDR3 DNA reads TGTGCCAGCAGCTTGTTCGGGGCAGGGGAGGCAGATACGCAGTATTTT. Its translation is CASSLFGAGEADTQYF.

The CDR3 DNA reads as TGTGCCAGCAGTTCATTCCTCTGGGGAGATTCGGGGGAGCAGTTCTTC. Its translation is CASSSFLWGDSGEQFF. The gene calls are TRBV27 and TRBJ2-1; a possible D gene is TRBD2 (5 bases). The germline V gene encodes CDR1 MNHEY and CDR2 SMNVEV (reference sequence). V was shortened by 4 bases and J by 10 bases, with 23 bases between the two germline ends. The length of the CDR3 is 16 residues.

The chain joins TRBV18 to TRBJ1-5; D is unresolved. The CDR3 runs to 13 residues. V was trimmed by 3 bases and J by 5 bases, leaving 8 bases between them. Germline loops: CDR1 KGHSH, CDR2 LQKENI. The CDR3 region has the DNA TGTGCCAGCTCACCGGGCCTTGATCAGCCCCAGCATTTT. It yields the protein CASSPGLDQPQHF.

This clonotype occurred once. With a much larger clone just one base away, this may be a read error. V gene TRBV28 combines with J gene TRBJ1-2, with D possibly matching TRBD1 (6 bases). CDR3 length: 13 amino acids. Germline CDR1 and CDR2: MDHEN and SYDVKM. The chain's CDR3 is CAGSLDRSYGYTF. The DNA for the CDR3 is TGTGCCGGCAGTTTAGACAGGTCCTATGGCTACACCTTC.

The V call is TRBV29-1, the J call TRBJ2-3; D perhaps matches TRBD2 (5 bases). The V end was cut by 8 bases, the J end by 2 bases, with 17 bases between. Germline V gene lookup returns CDR1 SQVTM and CDR2 ANQGSEA. The CDR3 has 14 residues. CDR3 sequence: CSYPSRLHTDTQYF. CDR3 nucleotide sequence: TGCAGCTATCCTAGCCGGTTGCACACAGATACGCAGTATTTT.

Comments on this clonotype: One junction end disagrees with the germline gene, perhaps due to a read error. This chain uses TRBV12-3 or TRBV12-4 with TRBJ2-3; 9 positions match TRBD2. This CDR3 has 15 amino acids. The CDR3 DNA reads as TGTGCCAGTAGTTTATCGGCGGGAGGGCCAGATACGCAGTATTTT. Translating gives CASSLSAGGPDTQYF.

The rearrangement joins TRBV30 to TRBJ2-1, with TRBD1 matching over 8 bases. Germline loops: CDR1 GTSNPN, CDR2 SVGIG (reference sequence). V lost 5 bases to trimming and J lost 4 bases; unmatched junction nucleotides: 4. This CDR3 has 13 residues. The CDR3 nucleotides read TGTGCCTGGCAGGGGGCGAGTTACAATGAGCAGTTCTTC. This encodes CAWQGASYNEQFF.

The chain carries TRBV7-3 and TRBJ2-5; a weak D match, TRBD2 (5 bases). The J call may be faulty, since TRBJ2-1 better matches the DNA end. Looked up from germline, CDR1 is SGHTA and CDR2 is FQGTGA. There are 14 residues in the CDR3. The CDR3 DNA is TGTGCCAGCAGCTTAGAGGGATCGGGGAATGAGCAGTTCTTC. Protein sequence: CASSLEGSGNEQFF.

This chain joins TRBV27 and TRBJ2-1, with no clear D. Between the trimmed V and J ends, which lost 7 bases and 11 bases, there was a span of 27 bases. The germline CDR1 and CDR2 sequences are MNHEY and SMNVEV (reference sequence). CDR3 length: 16 amino acids. CDR3: CASMAWRLDAYKQQFF. The CDR3 region has the DNA TGTGCCAGCATGGCCTGGAGACTTGACGCCTACAAACAGCAGTTCTTC.

The CDR3 region is CASSLASDSYGYTF. The CDR3 DNA follows: TGCGCCAGCAGCTTGGCATCGGACAGCTATGGCTACACCTTC. The chain links TRBV5-1 to TRBJ1-2, with a possible D match to TRBD1 (6 bases). CDR1 SGHRS and CDR2 YFSETQ come from the germline V gene. V was cut by 0 bases and J by 4 bases, with 10 bases left in between. The CDR3 has 14 residues.

This clonotype was seen only a few times. This chain joins TRBV11-2 and TRBJ1-5; D gene unclear. The germline CDR1 and CDR2 sequences are SGHAT and FQNNGV. This CDR3 has 15 amino acids. V lost 5 bases, J lost 0 bases, and 11 bases lay in between. The CDR3 sequence: CASSPDGFSNQPQHF. The CDR3 DNA sequence: TGTGCCAGCAGCCCCGACGGATTTAGCAATCAGCCCCAGCATTTT.

A few counts support this clonotype. This chain connects TRBV5-1 to TRBJ2-7; D possibly corresponds to TRBD1 (6 bases). Germline V gene lookup returns CDR1 SGHRS and CDR2 YFSETQ. CDR3 length: 13 residues. V was cut by 3 bases and J by 2 bases, with 9 bases left in between. CDR3 sequence reads: CASSWTATYEQYF. The DNA for the CDR3 is TGCGCCAGCAGCTGGACAGCAACCTACGAGCAGTACTTC.

This CDR3 is CASSSGLAGGWETQYF. The CDR3, as DNA: TGTGCCAGCAGTTCCGGACTAGCGGGGGGTTGGGAGACCCAGTACTTC. The gene calls are TRBV6-6 and TRBJ2-5, with TRBD2 matching over 14 bases. This CDR3 spans 16 amino acids. Trimming at V came to 4 bases and at J to 5 bases, leaving 6 bases not matched to a gene. Per germline, CDR1 MNHNY and CDR2 SVGAGI (reference sequence).

The V gene is TRBV7-9, the J gene TRBJ2-5; weak D call: TRBD2 (5 bases). Germline CDR1 is SEHNR and CDR2 is FQNEAQ (reference sequence). The V and J ends lost 8 bases and 7 bases respectively, with 11 bases between them. This CDR3 contains 11 residues. Here the CDR3 reads CASDRSGTQYF. CDR3 DNA: TGTGCCAGCGACCGAAGCGGGACCCAGTACTTC.

This clonotype was picked up a small number of times. V and J are TRBV15 and TRBJ2-5; unclear D gene. The end of the DNA fits TRBJ2-7 better, so the J call may be wrong. Germline CDR1 and CDR2: LNHNV and YYDKDF (reference sequence). CDR3 size: 13 residues. The CDR3 protein is CATSLGRSYEQYF. CDR3 nucleotides: TGTGCCACCAGCTTGGGCAGATCCTACGAGCAGTACTTC.